This T cell receptor (beta chain) was found in a study of blood T cells in healthy people across ages (dated by TCRdb to about 2015). Study-level background: In model experiments, roughly one uniquely barcoded TCR beta cDNA molecule per two T cells was captured by template switching. The donors were split into four age groups: young (average about 15 years), middle-aged (about 40), aged (approximately 60) and long-lived (approximately 80). Using the same blood draw, the study looked at two additional independent replicas of 1 million unique cDNA reads for two donors, one aged 18 to 30 and the other aged 80 or older. To avoid experimental bias, donors of different ages were spread randomly across the sequencing lanes. Using deep sequencing normalized with unique cDNA molecular identifiers, the study measured how TCR beta repertoire diversity changes with age.

Systemically healthy Caucasian individuals from Russia, about 38 in total and aged about 6 to 100 years, were included as donors. Each donor gave 9.5 to 10 milliliters of peripheral blood, drawn into EDTA-treated Vacutainer tubes. Ficoll-Paque density-gradient centrifugation was used to isolate PBMCs, with at least 6.5 million per sample. Trizol reagent was used to extract total RNA from the PBMCs, yielding at least 6 micrograms per sample. For every donor, an aliquot of PBMCs went through flow cytometry to measure the percentages of naive CD45RAhigh/CD27high T cells. General study outcomes and caveats: Observed TCR beta diversity per million T cells fell roughly linearly with age, and a significant reduction was already apparent by age around 36. Compared with the aged group, more naive CD4+ T cells, fewer expanded clones and increased TCR diversity were shown by the long-lived group, suggesting age selection. Total diversity estimates from one million sequenced T cells were considered lower bounds and underestimates. A strong correlation was found between observed TCR beta diversity and the percentage of naive T cells measured by flow cytometry. The CMV infection status of donors was not known, potentially confounding age-related changes in expanded clonotypes. Because profiling used bulk unsorted PBMCs, naive and antigen-experienced compartments could not be compared conclusively.

With regard to this clonotype: Its target antigen remains unknown. Base qualities are not provided; no much larger clone lies one nucleotide away.

Library method: 5' RACE. The sequencing machine was an Illumina HiSeq 2500. A second PCR of roughly 7 to 12 cycles was run with a J-beta primer mix and a sample-barcoded 5' primer. A unique molecular identifier was introduced onto each TCR beta cDNA molecule by a template-switch 5' adaptor carrying 12 random nucleotides. At least 2.5 million CDR3-containing paired-end reads were obtained from each sample. First-strand cDNA was synthesized from all RNA with the Mint cDNA synthesis kit, primed by a TRBC-specific oligonucleotide. After uracil-DNA glycosylase treatment, a first 18-cycle PCR used universal primers M1SS and BC2_uni_R on all cDNA. The original pipeline was this. Each sample was normalized by randomly selecting 1 million high-quality reads, each carrying a distinct molecular identifier. Reads with shared molecular identifiers were discarded instead of being binned into consensus sequences. CDR3 identification, clonotype clustering and error correction used MiTCR with a Q25 quality threshold and the strictest error-elimination algorithm. A nonparametric unseen species model with Euler transformation was used to estimate a lower bound on total TCR beta diversity. TCRdb applied fastp at Q25 and MiXCR to the public reads, then kept only in-frame beta chains. Rows with a matching CDR3 protein are joined into one entry that keeps the most common DNA and genes. The V and J calls, along with clone size, are taken from TCRdb and not from the paper's own processing. The sample records over 1.5 million distinct CDR3 sequences, around half of which are singletons. The ten biggest clones cover over 2% of the sample.

CDR1 and CDR2, per the germline V gene, are MDHEN and SYDVKM. The CDR3, cysteine through phenylalanine, is 13 amino acids long. The read is trimmed to its CDR3 DNA, 39 bases read in frame from base 1. V is shortened by 6 bases, J by 4 bases, and the region joining them spans 12 bases. The clonotype was recovered from a woman in her 40s in good health. The specimen sequenced was blood. The chain is made from TRBV28 and TRBJ1-2; the best D guess is TRBD1, with 5 bases matching. CDR3 loop: CASSLRALYGYTF. At the DNA level, the sequence is TGTGCCAGCAGCCTCAGGGCACTCTATGGCTACACCTTC.